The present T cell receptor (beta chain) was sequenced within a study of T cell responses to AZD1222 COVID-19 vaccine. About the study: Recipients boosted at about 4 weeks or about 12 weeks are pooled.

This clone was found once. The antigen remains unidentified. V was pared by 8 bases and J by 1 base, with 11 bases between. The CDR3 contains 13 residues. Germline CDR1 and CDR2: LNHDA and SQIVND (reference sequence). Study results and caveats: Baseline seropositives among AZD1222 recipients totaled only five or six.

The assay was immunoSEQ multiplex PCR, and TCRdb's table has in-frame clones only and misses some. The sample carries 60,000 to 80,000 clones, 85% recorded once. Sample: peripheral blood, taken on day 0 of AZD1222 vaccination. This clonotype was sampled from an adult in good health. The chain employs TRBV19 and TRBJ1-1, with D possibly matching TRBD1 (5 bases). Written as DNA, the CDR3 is TGTGCCAGTGGGGGTACAGGGAACACTGAAGCTTTCTTT. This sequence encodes CASGGTGNTEAFF.